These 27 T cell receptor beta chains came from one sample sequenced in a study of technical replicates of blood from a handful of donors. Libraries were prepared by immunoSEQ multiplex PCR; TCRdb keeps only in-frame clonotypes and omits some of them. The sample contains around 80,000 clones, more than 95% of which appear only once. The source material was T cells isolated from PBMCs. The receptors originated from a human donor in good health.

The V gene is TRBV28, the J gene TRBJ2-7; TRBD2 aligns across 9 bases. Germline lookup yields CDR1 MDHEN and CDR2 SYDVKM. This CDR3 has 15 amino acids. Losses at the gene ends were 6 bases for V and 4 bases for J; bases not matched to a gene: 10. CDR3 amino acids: CASRKPGLAVYEQYF. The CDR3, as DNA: TGTGCCAGCAGGAAACCGGGACTAGCCGTTTACGAGCAGTACTTC.

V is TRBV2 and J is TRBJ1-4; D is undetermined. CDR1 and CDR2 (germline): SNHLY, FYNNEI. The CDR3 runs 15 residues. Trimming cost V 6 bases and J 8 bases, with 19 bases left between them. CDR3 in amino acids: CASRITSLTGEKLFF. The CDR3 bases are TGTGCCAGCAGGATTACATCACTTACGGGAGAAAAACTGTTTTTT.

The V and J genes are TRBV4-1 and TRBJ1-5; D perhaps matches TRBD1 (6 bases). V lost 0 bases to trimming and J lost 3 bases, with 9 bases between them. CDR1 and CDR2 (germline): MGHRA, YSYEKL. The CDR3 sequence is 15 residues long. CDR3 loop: CASSQDRGYNQPQHF. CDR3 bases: TGCGCCAGCAGCCAAGATAGGGGGTACAATCAGCCCCAGCATTTT.

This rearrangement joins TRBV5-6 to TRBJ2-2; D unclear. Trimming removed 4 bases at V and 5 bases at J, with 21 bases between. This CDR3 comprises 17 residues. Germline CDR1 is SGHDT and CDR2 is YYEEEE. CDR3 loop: CASSPLGASSRTGELFF. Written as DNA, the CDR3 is TGTGCCAGCAGCCCCTTGGGTGCGTCGTCGAGGACCGGGGAGCTGTTTTTT.

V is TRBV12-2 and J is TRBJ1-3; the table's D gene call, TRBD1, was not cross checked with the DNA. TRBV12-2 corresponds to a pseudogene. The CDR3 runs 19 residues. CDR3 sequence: CASRLGRTGVLLTGNTIYF. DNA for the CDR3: TGTGCAAGTCGCTTAGGTAGGACAGGGGTTTTATTAACTGGAAACACCATATATTTT.

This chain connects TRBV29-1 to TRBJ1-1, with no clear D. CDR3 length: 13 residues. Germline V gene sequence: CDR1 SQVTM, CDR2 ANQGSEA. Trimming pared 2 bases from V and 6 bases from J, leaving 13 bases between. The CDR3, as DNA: TGCAGCGTTGAAAAGTACGAGGTACCTGAAGCTTTCTTT. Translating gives CSVEKYEVPEAFF.

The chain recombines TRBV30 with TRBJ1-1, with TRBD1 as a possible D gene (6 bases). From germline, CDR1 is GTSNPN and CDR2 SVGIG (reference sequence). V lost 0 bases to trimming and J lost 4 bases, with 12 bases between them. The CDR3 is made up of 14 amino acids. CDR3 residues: CAWSVDRPVTEAFF. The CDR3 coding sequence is TGTGCCTGGAGTGTCGACAGGCCTGTCACTGAAGCTTTCTTT. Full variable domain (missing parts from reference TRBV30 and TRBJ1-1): SQTIHQWPATLVQPVGSPLSLECTVEGTSNPNLYWYRQAAGRGLQLLFYSVGIGQISSEVPQNLSASRPQDRQFILSSKKLLLSDSGFYLCAWSVDRPVTEAFFGQGTRLTVV.

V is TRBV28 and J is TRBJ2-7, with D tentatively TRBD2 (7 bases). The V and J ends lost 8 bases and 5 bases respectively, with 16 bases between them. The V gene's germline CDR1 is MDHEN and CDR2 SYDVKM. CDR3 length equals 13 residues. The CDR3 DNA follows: TGTGCCAGCGTAATTGGCGGGGGCCACGAGCAGTACTTC. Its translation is CASVIGGGHEQYF.

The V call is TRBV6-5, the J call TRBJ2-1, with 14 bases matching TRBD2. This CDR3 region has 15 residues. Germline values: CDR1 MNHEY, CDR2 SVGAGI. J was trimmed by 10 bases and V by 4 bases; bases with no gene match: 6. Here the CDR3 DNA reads TGTGCCAGCAGTTTGGGACTAGCGGGAGTTGGGGAGCAGTTCTTC. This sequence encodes CASSLGLAGVGEQFF.

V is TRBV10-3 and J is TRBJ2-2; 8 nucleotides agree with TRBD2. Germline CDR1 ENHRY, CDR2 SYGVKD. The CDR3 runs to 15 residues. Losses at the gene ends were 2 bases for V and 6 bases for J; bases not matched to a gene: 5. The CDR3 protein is CAISERLAGPGELFF. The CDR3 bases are TGTGCCATCAGTGAGAGGCTAGCGGGTCCCGGGGAGCTGTTTTTT.

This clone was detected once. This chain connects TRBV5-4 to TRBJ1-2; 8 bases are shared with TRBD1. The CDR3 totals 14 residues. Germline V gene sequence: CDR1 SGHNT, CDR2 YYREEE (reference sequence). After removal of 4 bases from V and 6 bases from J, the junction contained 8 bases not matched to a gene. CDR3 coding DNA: TGTGCCAGCAGCCCAACAGCAGGGGGCGATGGCTACACCTTC. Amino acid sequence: CASSPTAGGDGYTF.

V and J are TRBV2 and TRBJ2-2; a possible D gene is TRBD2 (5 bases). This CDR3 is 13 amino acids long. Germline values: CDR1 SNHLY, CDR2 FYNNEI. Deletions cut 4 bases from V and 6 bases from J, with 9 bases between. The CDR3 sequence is CASSGTGSGELFF. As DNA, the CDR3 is TGTGCCAGCAGTGGGACTGGGTCCGGGGAGCTGTTTTTT. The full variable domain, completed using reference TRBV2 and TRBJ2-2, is EPEVTQTPSHQVTQMGQEVILRCVPISNHLYFYWYRQILGQKVEFLVSFYNNEISEKSEIFDDQFSVERPDGSNFTLKIRSTKLEDSAMYFCASSGTGSGELFFGEGSRLTVL.

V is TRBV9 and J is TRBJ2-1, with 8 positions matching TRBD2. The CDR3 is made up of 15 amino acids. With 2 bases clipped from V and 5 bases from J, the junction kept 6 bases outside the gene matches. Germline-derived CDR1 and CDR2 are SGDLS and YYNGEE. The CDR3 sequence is CASSVSGGRNNEQFF. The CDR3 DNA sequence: TGTGCCAGCAGCGTTTCGGGGGGGCGTAACAATGAGCAGTTCTTC.

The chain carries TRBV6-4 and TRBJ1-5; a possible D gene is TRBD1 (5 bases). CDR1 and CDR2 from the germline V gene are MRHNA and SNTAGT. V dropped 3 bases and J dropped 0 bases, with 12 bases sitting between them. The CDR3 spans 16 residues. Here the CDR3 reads CASSEVGGTSNQPQHF. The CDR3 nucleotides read TGTGCCAGCAGTGAAGTTGGAGGGACTAGCAATCAGCCCCAGCATTTT.

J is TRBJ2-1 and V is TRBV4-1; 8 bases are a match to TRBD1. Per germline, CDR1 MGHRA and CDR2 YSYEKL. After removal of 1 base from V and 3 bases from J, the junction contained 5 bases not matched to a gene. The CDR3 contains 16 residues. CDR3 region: CASSQGRGLNYNEQFF. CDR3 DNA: TGCGCCAGCAGCCAAGGCAGGGGGCTTAACTACAATGAGCAGTTCTTC.

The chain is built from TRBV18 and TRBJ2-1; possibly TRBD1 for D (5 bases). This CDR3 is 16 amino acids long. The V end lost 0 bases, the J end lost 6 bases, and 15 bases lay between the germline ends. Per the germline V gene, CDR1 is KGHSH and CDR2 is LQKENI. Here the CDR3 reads CASSPPQVGGPNEQFF. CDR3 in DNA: TGTGCCAGCTCACCACCACAGGTTGGTGGACCCAATGAGCAGTTCTTC.

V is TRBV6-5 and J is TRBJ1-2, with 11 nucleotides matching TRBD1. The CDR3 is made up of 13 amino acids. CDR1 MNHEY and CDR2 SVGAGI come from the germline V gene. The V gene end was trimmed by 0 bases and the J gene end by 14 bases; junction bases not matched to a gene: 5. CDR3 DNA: TGTGCCAGCAGTTACTCCGGGACAGGGGGTAAAACCTTC. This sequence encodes CASSYSGTGGKTF.

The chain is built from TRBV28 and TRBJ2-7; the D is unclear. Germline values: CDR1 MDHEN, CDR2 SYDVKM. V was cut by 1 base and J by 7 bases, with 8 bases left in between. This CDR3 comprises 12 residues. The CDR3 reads CASSLSSPEQYF. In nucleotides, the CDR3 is TGTGCCAGCAGTTTATCCTCTCCGGAGCAGTACTTC.

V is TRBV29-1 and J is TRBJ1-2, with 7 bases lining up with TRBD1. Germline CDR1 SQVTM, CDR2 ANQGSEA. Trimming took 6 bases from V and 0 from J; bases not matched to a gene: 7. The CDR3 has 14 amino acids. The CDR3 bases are TGCAGCGTCGTGGGGGACAGAACTAACTATGGCTACACCTTC. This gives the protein CSVVGDRTNYGYTF.

The CDR3 region is CASSLTSGIPGDTQYF. CDR3 DNA sequence: TGCGCCAGCAGCTTGACTAGCGGGATCCCCGGGGATACGCAGTATTTT. The chain has TRBV5-1 and TRBJ2-3; 10 nucleotides line up with TRBD2. With V trimmed by 1 base and J by 6 bases, 8 bases remained unmatched. The germline V gene encodes CDR1 SGHRS and CDR2 YFSETQ. The CDR3 contains 16 residues.

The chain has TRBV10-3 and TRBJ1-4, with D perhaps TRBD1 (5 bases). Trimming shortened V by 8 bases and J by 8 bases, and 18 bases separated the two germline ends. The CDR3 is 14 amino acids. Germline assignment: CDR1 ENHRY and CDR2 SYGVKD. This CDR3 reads CAISQGGVDEKLFF. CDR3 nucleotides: TGTGCCATCTCCCAGGGAGGCGTCGACGAAAAACTGTTTTTT.

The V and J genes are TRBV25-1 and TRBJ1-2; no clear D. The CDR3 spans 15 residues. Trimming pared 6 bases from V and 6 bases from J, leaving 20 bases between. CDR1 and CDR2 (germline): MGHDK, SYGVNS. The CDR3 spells CASRRSAEGSHGYTF. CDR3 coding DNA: TGTGCCAGCAGACGGTCTGCGGAGGGCAGTCATGGCTACACCTTC.

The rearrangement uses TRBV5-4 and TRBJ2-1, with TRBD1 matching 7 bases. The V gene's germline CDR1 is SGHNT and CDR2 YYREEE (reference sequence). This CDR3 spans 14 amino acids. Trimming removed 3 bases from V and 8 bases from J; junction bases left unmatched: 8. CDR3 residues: CASSSGQLFHEQFF. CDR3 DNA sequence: TGTGCCAGCAGCTCGGGACAGTTGTTCCATGAGCAGTTCTTC.

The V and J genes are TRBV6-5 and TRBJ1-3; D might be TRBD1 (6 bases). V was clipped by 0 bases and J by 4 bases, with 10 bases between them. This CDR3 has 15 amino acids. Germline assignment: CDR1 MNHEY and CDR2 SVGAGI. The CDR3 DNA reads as TGTGCCAGCAGTTACTCGACAGGTGGCGGAAACACCATATATTTT. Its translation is CASSYSTGGGNTIYF.

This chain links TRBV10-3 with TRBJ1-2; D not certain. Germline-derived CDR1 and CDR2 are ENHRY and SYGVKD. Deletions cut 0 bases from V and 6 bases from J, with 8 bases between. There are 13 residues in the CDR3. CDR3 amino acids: CAISESGGDGYTF. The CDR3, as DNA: TGTGCCATCAGTGAGTCAGGAGGAGATGGCTACACCTTC.

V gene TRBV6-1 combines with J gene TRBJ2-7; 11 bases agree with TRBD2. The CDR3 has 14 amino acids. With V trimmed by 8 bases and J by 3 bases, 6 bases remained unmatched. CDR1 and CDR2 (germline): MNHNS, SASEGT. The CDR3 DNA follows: TGTGCCAGCCGGATAGCGGGAGGGCTCTACGAGCAGTACTTC. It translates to CASRIAGGLYEQYF.

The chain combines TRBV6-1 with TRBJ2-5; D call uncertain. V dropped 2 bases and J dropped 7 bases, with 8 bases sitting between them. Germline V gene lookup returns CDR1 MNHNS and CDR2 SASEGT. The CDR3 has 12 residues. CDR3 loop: CASSETSGTQYF. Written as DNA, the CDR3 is TGTGCCAGCAGTGAAACATCGGGGACCCAGTACTTC.